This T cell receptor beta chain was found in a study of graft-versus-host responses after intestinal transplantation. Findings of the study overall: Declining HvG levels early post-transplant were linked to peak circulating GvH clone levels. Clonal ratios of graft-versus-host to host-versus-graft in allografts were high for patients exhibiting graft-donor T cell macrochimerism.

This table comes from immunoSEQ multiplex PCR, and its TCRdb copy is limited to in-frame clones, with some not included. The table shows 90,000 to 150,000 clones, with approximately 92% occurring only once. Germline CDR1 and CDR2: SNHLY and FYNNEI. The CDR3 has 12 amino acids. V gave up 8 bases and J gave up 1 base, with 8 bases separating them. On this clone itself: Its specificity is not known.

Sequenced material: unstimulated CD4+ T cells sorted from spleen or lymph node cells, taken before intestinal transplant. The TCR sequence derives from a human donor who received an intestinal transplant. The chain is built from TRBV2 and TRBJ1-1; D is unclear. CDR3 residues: CASRLTNTEAFF. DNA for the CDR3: TGTGCCAGCCGGCTTACGAACACTGAAGCTTTCTTT.